One and the same sample provided the 23 T cell receptor beta chains below, sequenced in a study of cytomegalovirus exposure and HLA in healthy donors. The PCR was carried out with 60 Vbeta primers and 13 Jbeta primers. Assay: immunoSEQ multiplex PCR; the TCRdb copy retains only in-frame clones and omits some. The sample lists 200,000 to 250,000 clones, approximately 79% occurring once. Sequencing input: PBMCs. These receptors were obtained from a man aged 50 or older in good health and CMV-seronegative.

This clone has just one count. This chain uses TRBV5-4 with TRBJ2-3; TRBD1 aligns across 7 bases. Germline CDR1 is SGHNT and CDR2 is YYREEE (reference sequence). The CDR3 has 14 amino acids. V lost 4 bases, J lost 2 bases, and 4 bases stayed unmatched. The chain's CDR3 is CASSRTGTTDTQYF. DNA for the CDR3: TGTGCCAGCAGCCGGACAGGAACCACAGATACGCAGTATTTT.

The J gene is TRBJ1-5, the V gene TRBV19, with D tentatively TRBD1 (6 bases). Germline V gene sequence: CDR1 LNHDA, CDR2 SQIVND (reference sequence). V was trimmed by 4 bases and J by 7 bases, leaving 17 bases between them. The CDR3 totals 15 residues. CDR3 sequence reads: CASSTGAGVSQPQHF. In DNA form, the CDR3 reads TGTGCCAGTAGTACCGGCGCAGGGGTTAGCCAGCCCCAGCATTTT.

The V gene is TRBV28, the J gene TRBJ2-3; TRBD2 might be the D (6 bases). CDR1 MDHEN and CDR2 SYDVKM come from the germline V gene. The CDR3 loop spans 15 amino acids. V lost 8 bases and J lost 4, with 19 bases in between. CDR3: CASRPSGEIPDTQYF. The CDR3 DNA is TGTGCCAGCCGCCCTTCGGGGGAGATCCCAGATACGCAGTATTTT. The full variable domain, completed using reference TRBV28 and TRBJ2-3, is DVKVTQSSRYLVKRTGEKVFLECVQDMDHENMFWYRQDPGLGLRLIYFSYDVKMKEKGDIPEGYSVSREKKERFSLILESASTNQTSMYLCASRPSGEIPDTQYFGPGTRLTVL.

The chain joins TRBV6-6 to TRBJ2-2; 10 bases map to TRBD1. The germline V gene has CDR1 MNHNY and CDR2 SVGAGI (reference sequence). The CDR3 is 15 amino acids. J gave up 7 bases and V 8 bases, and 10 bases lay outside the gene matches. The CDR3 region is CASGSLDRGVGELFF. The CDR3 bases are TGTGCCAGCGGATCACTGGACAGGGGGGTCGGGGAGCTGTTTTTT.

The chain combines TRBV10-3 with TRBJ2-7; no clear D gene. CDR3 length equals 15 residues. V was pared by 1 base and J by 0 bases, with 10 bases between. Looked up from germline, CDR1 is ENHRY and CDR2 is SYGVKD. The DNA of the CDR3 is TGTGCCATCAGTGAGTTGGATAGGAGCTCCTACGAGCAGTACTTC. Protein: CAISELDRSSYEQYF.

The rearrangement links TRBV20-1 to TRBJ2-1; unclear D gene. The CDR3 has 11 residues. Germline V CDR1 and CDR2: DFQATT, SNEGSKA (reference sequence). V was shortened by 3 bases and J by 5 bases, with 5 bases between the two germline ends. The CDR3: CSASFNNEQFF. The CDR3 DNA reads TGCAGTGCTAGTTTCAACAATGAGCAGTTCTTC.

The J gene is TRBJ2-2, the V gene TRBV5-1, with 8 bases fitting TRBD2. Germline V gene sequence: CDR1 SGHRS, CDR2 YFSETQ. The trim removed 3 bases at V and 0 bases at J, leaving 1 base unmatched. The CDR3 length is 15 residues. Written as DNA, the CDR3 is TGCGCCAGCAGCTCGGGACTAGCGAACACCGGGGAGCTGTTTTTT. Protein sequence: CASSSGLANTGELFF.

Worth noting for this clone: One end of the junction varies from germline; a read error may be responsible. The V and J genes are TRBV7-3 and TRBJ2-2, with TRBD2 matching 7 bases. In germline, CDR1 is SGHTA, CDR2 FQGTGA. The CDR3 loop spans 16 amino acids. As DNA, the CDR3 is TGTGCCAGCAGCTTAACACGGGAGGCGGGCACCGGAGAGCTGTTTTTT. Encoded protein: CASSLTREAGTGELFF.

This chain links TRBV9 with TRBJ1-5, with D possibly TRBD1 on 5 matching bases. The germline gives CDR1 SGDLS, CDR2 YYNGEE. V was trimmed by 1 base and J by 0 bases, leaving 8 bases between them. The CDR3 is 15 amino acids. The DNA of the CDR3 is TGTGCCAGCAGCGTAAGGGGATATAGCAATCAGCCCCAGCATTTT. Protein sequence: CASSVRGYSNQPQHF.

V gene TRBV5-1 combines with J gene TRBJ2-2; a possible D gene is TRBD2 (6 bases). Germline values: CDR1 SGHRS, CDR2 YFSETQ. The CDR3 loop spans 13 amino acids. The V end lost 6 bases, the J end lost 6 bases, and 12 bases lay between the germline ends. CDR3 coding DNA: TGCGCCAGCAACCATGGAGGGTCCGGGGAGCTGTTTTTT. Translating gives CASNHGGSGELFF.

V gene TRBV25-1 combines with J gene TRBJ2-7; TRBD2 is a possible D gene (6 bases). This CDR3 has 13 residues. V dropped 8 bases and J dropped 9 bases, with 20 bases sitting between them. The germline CDR1 and CDR2 sequences are MGHDK and SYGVNS. CDR3 protein: CASFRWEAGGQYF. The CDR3 DNA reads TGTGCCAGCTTTCGATGGGAGGCCGGAGGGCAGTACTTC.

The table lists this clone with a count of one. This sequence joins TRBV19 and TRBJ2-3; possibly TRBD2 for D (6 bases). Trimming stripped 11 bases from V and 0 bases from J, with 12 bases between. Germline values: CDR1 LNHDA, CDR2 SQIVND (reference sequence). The CDR3 has 13 amino acids. The DNA of the CDR3 is TGTGCCCCGGAGGGGACTAGCACAGATACGCAGTATTTT. Translation: CAPEGTSTDTQYF.

The chain couples TRBV6-5 to TRBJ2-7; TRBD2 matches 11 bases. There are 14 residues in the CDR3. CDR1 is MNHEY and CDR2 is SVGAGI in the germline V gene. V shed 7 bases, J shed 6 bases, and the junction held 8 bases outside the gene matches. The CDR3 nucleotides are TGTGCCAGCACCCCGGGACTAGCGGCTTCCGAGCAGTACTTC. Translated: CASTPGLAASEQYF.

The chain links TRBV13 to TRBJ2-2; D might be TRBD2 (5 bases). This CDR3 contains 16 residues. V was trimmed by 1 base and J by 0 bases, leaving 9 bases between them. Germline V CDR1 and CDR2: PRHDT, FYEKMQ (reference sequence). This CDR3 is CASSLDPGSNTGELFF. The CDR3 bases are TGTGCCAGCAGCTTAGATCCGGGGTCGAACACCGGGGAGCTGTTTTTT.

The chain recombines TRBV28 with TRBJ2-2; a weak D match, TRBD1 (5 bases). This CDR3 spans 13 amino acids. Deletions cut 3 bases from V and 4 bases from J, with 6 bases between. Germline CDR1 reads MDHEN; CDR2 reads SYDVKM. This CDR3 reads CASSFRVTGELFF. The CDR3 DNA reads as TGTGCCAGCAGTTTCAGGGTCACCGGGGAGCTGTTTTTT.

This rearrangement joins TRBV20-1 to TRBJ2-7; 7 bases line up with TRBD1. Germline trimming cut 4 bases from V and 5 bases from J; bases unmatched to any gene: 2. The CDR3 extends over 11 amino acids. Germline CDR1 and CDR2: DFQATT and SNEGSKA (reference sequence). CDR3: CSAKGGHEQYF. The CDR3, as DNA: TGCAGTGCTAAAGGGGGCCACGAGCAGTACTTC.

The V gene is TRBV28, the J gene TRBJ2-1, with D perhaps matching TRBD2 (5 bases). CDR3 size: 15 residues. The germline V and J ends were trimmed by 3 bases and 3 bases, with 12 bases remaining between them. Per the germline V gene, CDR1 is MDHEN and CDR2 is SYDVKM. Written as DNA, the CDR3 is TGTGCCAGCAGTTTTTTGAGGGCTGGCTACAATGAGCAGTTCTTC. Protein sequence: CASSFLRAGYNEQFF.

This chain uses TRBV4-1 with TRBJ2-7; 13 bases map to TRBD2. J was trimmed by 3 bases and V by 5 bases; bases with no gene match: 4. The CDR3 contains 15 residues. The germline V gene has CDR1 MGHRA and CDR2 YSYEKL. Here the CDR3 reads CASSYRTSGSYEQYF. DNA of the CDR3: TGCGCCAGCAGCTATAGGACTAGCGGGAGCTACGAGCAGTACTTC.

V usage is TRBV5-6 and J usage is TRBJ2-7; D may be TRBD1 (6 bases). The length of the CDR3 is 12 residues. The ends were cut back, 4 bases at V and 7 bases at J, with 12 bases in the middle. Looked up from germline, CDR1 is SGHDT and CDR2 is YYEEEE. This chain's CDR3 is CASSPEQGEQYF. The CDR3 DNA sequence: TGTGCCAGCAGCCCAGAACAGGGAGAGCAGTACTTC. Full variable domain (missing parts from reference TRBV5-6 and TRBJ2-7): DAGVTQSPTHLIKTRGQQVTLRCSPKSGHDTVSWYQQALGQGPQFIFQYYEEEERQRGNFPDRFSGHQFPNYSSELNVNALLLGDSALYLCASSPEQGEQYFGPGTRLTVT.

This chain connects TRBV25-1 to TRBJ2-1, with 12 bases identical to TRBD2. Trimming took 2 bases from V and 0 from J; bases not matched to a gene: 5. The CDR3 totals 18 residues. Per the germline V gene, CDR1 is MGHDK and CDR2 is SYGVNS. The CDR3 sequence is CASSEPSGRGSSYNEQFF. For the CDR3, the DNA is TGTGCCAGCAGTGAACCTAGCGGGAGGGGAAGCTCCTACAATGAGCAGTTCTTC. The whole variable domain, filled in from reference TRBV25-1 and TRBJ2-1, reads EADIYQTPRYLVIGTGKKITLECSQTMGHDKMYWYQQDPGMELHLIHYSYGVNSTEKGDLSSESTVSRIRTEHFPLTLESARPSHTSQYLCASSEPSGRGSSYNEQFFGPGTRLTVL.

The gene calls are TRBV7-3 and TRBJ2-2; TRBD2 matches at 8 bases. CDR1 and CDR2 (germline): SGHTA, FQGTGA. V dropped 5 bases and J dropped 2; count of bases not matched to a gene: 7. The CDR3 sequence is 16 residues long. CDR3: CASSPGLAHNTGELFF. The CDR3 DNA sequence: TGTGCCAGCAGCCCAGGACTAGCCCATAACACCGGGGAGCTGTTTTTT. Filled out from reference TRBV7-3 and TRBJ2-2, the complete variable domain reads GAGVSQTPSNKVTEKGKYVELRCDPISGHTALYWYRQSLGQGPEFLIYFQGTGAADDSGLPNDRFFAVRPEGSVSTLKIQRTERGDSAVYLCASSPGLAHNTGELFFGEGSRLTVL.

The chain couples TRBV25-1 to TRBJ2-5; weak D call: TRBD2 (6 bases). The CDR3 totals 14 residues. Germline V CDR1 and CDR2: MGHDK, SYGVNS. V was clipped by 3 bases and J by 10 bases, with 18 bases between them. CDR3 sequence reads: CASSDLAGTVDQYF. As DNA, the CDR3 is TGTGCCAGCAGTGATTTGGCGGGAACAGTTGACCAGTACTTC.

This clone was counted only a few times. The V gene is TRBV5-4, the J gene TRBJ2-7; 11 bases are shared with TRBD2. Germline lookup yields CDR1 SGHNT and CDR2 YYREEE (reference sequence). The V gene end was trimmed by 0 bases and the J gene end by 1 base; junction bases not matched to a gene: 3. The CDR3 length is 16 residues. CDR3 loop: CASSLVGTSGSYEQYF. CDR3 DNA: TGTGCCAGCAGCTTGGTCGGGACTAGCGGTTCCTACGAGCAGTACTTC.